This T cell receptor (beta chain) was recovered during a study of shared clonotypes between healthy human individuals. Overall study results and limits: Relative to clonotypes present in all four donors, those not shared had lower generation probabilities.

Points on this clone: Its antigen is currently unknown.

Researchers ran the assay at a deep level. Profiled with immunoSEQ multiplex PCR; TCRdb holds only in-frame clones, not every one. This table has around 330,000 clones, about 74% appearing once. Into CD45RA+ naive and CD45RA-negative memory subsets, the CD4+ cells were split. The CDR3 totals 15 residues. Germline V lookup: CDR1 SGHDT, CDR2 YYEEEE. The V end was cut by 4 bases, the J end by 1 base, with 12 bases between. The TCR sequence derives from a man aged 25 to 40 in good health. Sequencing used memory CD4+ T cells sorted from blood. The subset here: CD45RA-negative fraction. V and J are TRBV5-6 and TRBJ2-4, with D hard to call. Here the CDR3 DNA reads TGTGCCAGCAGCCAGATAACATCGGCCAAAAACATTCAGTACTTC. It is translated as CASSQITSAKNIQYF.